This TCR beta chain appears in the sequencing data of a study of control samples from healthy donors and cancer patients. This table comes from immunoSEQ multiplex PCR, and its TCRdb copy is limited to in-frame clones, with some not included. The sample includes over 150,000 clones, 96% seen only once; the top ten take 0.85% to 1.3%. Per the germline V gene, CDR1 is MDHEN and CDR2 is SYDVKM. V shed 1 base and J 3 bases; nucleotides not matched to a gene: 10. The CDR3 is made up of 18 amino acids. The chain is built from TRBV28 and TRBJ1-5, with 9 positions matching TRBD1. The sequencing input was blood. This receptor was obtained from a woman aged 25 to 39 in good health. CDR3 residues: CASSLLYSTGGFNQPQHF. DNA for the CDR3: TGTGCCAGCAGTTTATTGTATTCCACAGGGGGCTTCAATCAGCCCCAGCATTTT.